This entry describes one T cell receptor (beta chain). Researchers defined stable Graves' hyperthyroidism as no ophthalmopathy progression within 18 months. This sample was included in a study of T cells in Graves' hyperthyroidism and ophthalmopathy. Study background: Peripheral blood was collected at initial diagnosis, before any treatment.

The CDR3 is made up of 15 amino acids. Between the trimmed V and J ends, which lost 1 base and 6 bases, there was a span of 10 bases. Germline CDR1 is LNHNV and CDR2 is YYDKDF (reference sequence). The investigators amplified TCR beta CDR3 regions from RNA transcripts. During a first-round RT-PCR of the TCR CDR3, the HTBI primer set was used. TCRdb analysed the multiplex PCR reads with MiXCR anew, one entry per CDR3 protein. Among hundreds of thousands of distinct CDR3 sequences listed, about 38% were seen once. Sequences were obtained from blood. This chain links TRBV15 with TRBJ1-6, with D possibly TRBD1 on 5 matching bases. This receptor was taken from a young man with Graves' hyperthyroidism. The CDR3 DNA follows: TGTGCCACCAGCAGAGCTACGGGGGGTAATTCACCCCTCCACTTT. This sequence encodes CATSRATGGNSPLHF.